This entry lists 17 T cell receptor beta chains sequenced from one sample in a study of blood T cells in healthy people across ages. With a J-beta primer mix and a sample-barcoded 5' primer, a second PCR ran about 6 to 11 cycles. TCRdb fed the 5' RACE reads into MiXCR, producing one record per CDR3 protein. The sample records about 570,000 distinct CDR3 sequences, roughly a quarter being singletons. The sample was also reused in another study, on T cells of mothers and their children.

Material: blood. The source of these receptors is a boy aged 2-15 years in good health.

The chain recombines TRBV7-2 with TRBJ2-5; 7 bases fit TRBD2. Trimming cost V 1 base and J 10 bases; bases outside gene matches: 6. The CDR3 totals 13 residues. Germline loops: CDR1 SGHTA, CDR2 FQGNSA. The CDR3 loop reads CASSLDPSGGQYF. DNA of the CDR3: TGTGCCAGCAGCTTAGACCCATCGGGGGGCCAGTACTTC. The full variable domain, with the rest looked up from reference TRBV7-2 and TRBJ2-5, is GAGVSQSPSNKVTEKGKDVELRCDPISGHTALYWYRQSLGQGLEFLIYFQGNSAPDKSGLPSDRFSAERTGGSVSTLTIQRTQQEDSAVYLCASSLDPSGGQYFGPGTRLLVL.

The chain links TRBV24-1 to TRBJ2-5; D perhaps matches TRBD1 (6 bases). The CDR3 is 15 amino acids. The germline V and J ends were trimmed by 1 base and 3 bases, with 11 bases remaining between them. The germline V gene has CDR1 KGHDR and CDR2 SFDVKD. CDR3: CATSDFEQGKETQYF. CDR3 in DNA: TGTGCCACCAGTGATTTTGAACAGGGCAAAGAGACCCAGTACTTC.

The chain uses TRBV9 and TRBJ1-4, with TRBD1 as a possible D gene (5 bases). Germline CDR1 SGDLS, CDR2 YYNGEE. The CDR3 extends over 15 amino acids. V was shortened by 3 bases and J by 6 bases, with 15 bases between the two germline ends. The CDR3 spells CASSAGTQLDEKLFF. The DNA of the CDR3 is TGTGCCAGCAGCGCGGGGACTCAACTAGATGAAAAACTGTTTTTT.

The chain employs TRBV4-1 and TRBJ2-1, with 15 bases fitting TRBD2. The germline V gene encodes CDR1 MGHRA and CDR2 YSYEKL. CDR3 length: 16 residues. With 4 bases clipped from V and 4 bases from J, the junction kept 2 bases outside the gene matches. The CDR3 DNA is TGCGCCAGCAGCCCCGGACTAGCGGGGGGGTACAATGAGCAGTTCTTC. It encodes CASSPGLAGGYNEQFF.

This clonotype has a handful of counts. The chain recombines TRBV27 with TRBJ2-5; 14 positions agree with TRBD2. This CDR3 is 15 amino acids long. Germline V gene lookup returns CDR1 MNHEY and CDR2 SMNVEV (reference sequence). J gave up 5 bases and V 7 bases, and 6 bases lay outside the gene matches. The CDR3: CASKGLAGGEETQYF. CDR3 in DNA: TGTGCCAGCAAAGGACTAGCGGGGGGAGAGGAGACCCAGTACTTC.

The chain couples TRBV12-3 or TRBV12-4 to TRBJ2-7; TRBD2 aligns across 10 bases. J gave up 1 base and V 3 bases, and 15 bases lay outside the gene matches. The CDR3 consists of 19 residues. CDR3 in amino acids: CASSFSALRRTSGSYEQYF. The CDR3 DNA reads TGTGCCAGCAGTTTTTCCGCACTAAGGAGGACTAGCGGTTCCTACGAGCAGTACTTC.

The chain couples TRBV3-1 to TRBJ2-7; TRBD2 matches 11 bases. Losses at the gene ends were 4 bases for V and 2 bases for J; bases not matched to a gene: 7. This CDR3 comprises 16 residues. Per the germline V gene, CDR1 is LGHDT and CDR2 is YNNKEL (reference sequence). CDR3 nucleotides: TGTGCCAGCAGCCCATCGACTAGCGGGATGACCTACGAGCAGTACTTC. Its translation is CASSPSTSGMTYEQYF.

This clonotype was seen a handful of times. The junction departs from the called germline gene at one end, perhaps through a read error. The CDR3 region is CASRLDPGTSYEQYF. The CDR3 coding sequence is TGTGCCAGCAGGTTAGACCCCGGCACCTCCTACGAGCAGTACTTC. The V call is TRBV7-9, the J call TRBJ2-7; D remains ambiguous. Germline CDR1 and CDR2: SEHNR and FQNEAQ (reference sequence). This CDR3 region has 15 residues.

CDR3 DNA: TGCAGTGCGGGACTAGCGGGGGGGCTTAATGAGCAGTTCTTC. The encoded protein is CSAGLAGGLNEQFF. V usage is TRBV20-1 and J usage is TRBJ2-1, with 16 bases matching TRBD2. The CDR3 is 14 amino acids. The V segment lost 6 bases and the J segment 7 bases; nucleotides outside the gene matches: 3. Germline loops: CDR1 DFQATT, CDR2 SNEGSKA (reference sequence).

This clonotype was seen more than once but under ten times. This chain connects TRBV27 to TRBJ2-7; D gene uncertain. CDR1 is MNHEY, CDR2 SMNVEV, per germline (reference sequence). The CDR3 totals 15 residues. V dropped 4 bases and J dropped 2 bases, with 15 bases sitting between them. CDR3 loop: CASSYGLTLAYEQYF. DNA for the CDR3: TGTGCCAGCAGTTACGGCCTGACCCTTGCCTACGAGCAGTACTTC.

This clonotype came up a few times. The chain combines TRBV6-5 with TRBJ2-7; TRBD1 matches at 9 bases. The length of the CDR3 is 13 residues. From germline, CDR1 is MNHEY and CDR2 SVGAGI. The V segment lost 2 bases and the J segment 5 bases; nucleotides outside the gene matches: 1. The CDR3 DNA follows: TGTGCCAGCAGTTACAACAGGGGGCACGAGCAGTACTTC. This translates into CASSYNRGHEQYF.

The CDR3 DNA is TGTGCCAGCAGTTCCGGGAGGGTTTACGCAGATACGCAGTATTTT. This gives the protein CASSSGRVYADTQYF. The rearrangement links TRBV12-3 or TRBV12-4 to TRBJ2-3; TRBD2 agrees at 8 bases. After removal of 4 bases from V and 4 bases from J, the junction contained 7 bases not matched to a gene. The CDR3 is 15 residues long.

This clonotype was counted only a few times. The chain links TRBV29-1 to TRBJ2-7; weak D call: TRBD2 (5 bases). The CDR3 runs to 15 residues. Trimming shortened V by 1 base and J by 3 bases, and 16 bases separated the two germline ends. Germline values: CDR1 SQVTM, CDR2 ANQGSEA. CDR3 sequence reads: CSVEAGGNTRYEQYF. The DNA of the CDR3 is TGCAGCGTTGAAGCTGGAGGCAACACCCGCTACGAGCAGTACTTC.

The V gene is TRBV12-3 or TRBV12-4, the J gene TRBJ2-2; no definite D call. CDR3 size: 15 residues. V gave up 5 bases and J gave up 1 base, with 11 bases separating them. CDR3 loop: CASSPGLRNTGELFF. CDR3 sequence (DNA): TGTGCCAGCAGTCCGGGCCTGAGGAACACCGGGGAGCTGTTTTTT.

The V call is TRBV7-2, the J call TRBJ2-7, with D perhaps matching TRBD2 (5 bases). CDR1 and CDR2 from the germline V gene are SGHTA and FQGNSA. CDR3 length: 14 residues. Trimming took 5 bases from V and 0 from J, leaving 11 bases between them. The CDR3 sequence is CASSAKGSSYEQYF. The DNA of the CDR3 is TGTGCCAGCAGCGCGAAAGGGAGCTCCTACGAGCAGTACTTC.

This sequence joins TRBV6-2 or TRBV6-3 and TRBJ2-6; the match to TRBD1 covers 7 bases. V lost 0 bases and J lost 0; bases outside the gene matches: 5. CDR1 is MNHEY and CDR2 is SVGEGT in the germline V gene. The CDR3 loop spans 18 amino acids. CDR3 region: CASSYSQGTPSGANVLTF. For the CDR3, the DNA is TGTGCCAGCAGTTACTCACAGGGGACCCCCTCTGGGGCCAACGTCCTGACTTTC.

This clonotype was recorded many times. V gene TRBV12-3 or TRBV12-4 combines with J gene TRBJ2-5; D perhaps matches TRBD2 (6 bases). Between the trimmed V and J ends, which lost 5 bases and 4 bases, there was a span of 11 bases. The CDR3 has 13 amino acids. The CDR3 region has the DNA TGTGCCAGCAGTCCCCGGGGAGGAGAGACCCAGTACTTC. Its protein is CASSPRGGETQYF.